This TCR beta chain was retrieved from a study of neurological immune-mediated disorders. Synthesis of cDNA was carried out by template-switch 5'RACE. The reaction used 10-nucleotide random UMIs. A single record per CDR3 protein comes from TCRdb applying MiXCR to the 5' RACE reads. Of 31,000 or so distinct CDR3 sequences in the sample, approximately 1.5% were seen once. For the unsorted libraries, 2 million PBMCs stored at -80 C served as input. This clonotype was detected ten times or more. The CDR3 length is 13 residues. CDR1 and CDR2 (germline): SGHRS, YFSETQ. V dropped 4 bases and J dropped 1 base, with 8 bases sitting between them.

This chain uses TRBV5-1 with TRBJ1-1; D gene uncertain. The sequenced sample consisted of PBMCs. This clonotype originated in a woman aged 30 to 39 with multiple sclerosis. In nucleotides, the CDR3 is TGCGCCAGCAGCGCGGTTCAGAACACTGAAGCTTTCTTT. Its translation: CASSAVQNTEAFF.